The 2 T cell receptor beta chains given below trace back to one sample, sequenced in a study of CD8 T cells in ankylosing spondylitis. TCRdb reprocessed the 5' RACE reads via MiXCR and lists one record per CDR3 protein. The sample includes approximately 200,000 distinct CDR3 sequences, 9.5% to 15% of them seen just once. The sample comprised blood, either unsorted or a sorted T cell fraction (not recorded which). The receptors stem from a male donor with ankylosing spondylitis or in good health (not recorded which).

The V gene is TRBV29-1, the J gene TRBJ2-1, with D uncertain. The CDR3 has 14 amino acids. Germline loops: CDR1 SQVTM, CDR2 ANQGSEA. Trimming took off 1 base at V and 0 bases at J, with 7 bases between the two ends. The DNA of the CDR3 is TGCAGCGTTGAAGGATTTAGCTCCTACAATGAGCAGTTCTTC. Its translation is CSVEGFSSYNEQFF.

Ten or more counts support this clonotype. V and J are TRBV6-1 and TRBJ1-1; D gene ambiguous. The germline V gene has CDR1 MNHNS and CDR2 SASEGT. V lost 7 bases, J lost 8 bases, and 11 bases lay in between. This CDR3 comprises 11 residues. CDR3 loop: CASNPGVEAFF. The CDR3 region has the DNA TGTGCCAGCAACCCGGGAGTGGAAGCTTTCTTT.